Listed here are 15 T cell receptor beta chains from one sample, sequenced in a study of beta chain features in type 1 diabetes. The study reverse transcribed the entire isolated RNA, so it sequenced expressed TCRB transcripts. Libraries were prepared by immunoSEQ multiplex PCR; TCRdb keeps only in-frame clonotypes and omits some of them. The repertoire includes around 500,000 clones, about an eighth of them detected once, and around 0.05% sits in the top ten. Sequencing used naive CD4+ T cells from blood. These receptors all come from a young woman in good health.

The chain combines TRBV6-5 with TRBJ2-2, with D uncertain. Trimming took off 6 bases at V and 6 bases at J, with 5 bases between the two ends. Germline CDR1 and CDR2: MNHEY and SVGAGI. The CDR3 loop spans 11 amino acids. CDR3 nucleotide sequence: TGTGCCAGCAGCCCCCCCGGGGAGCTGTTTTTT. Its protein product is CASSPPGELFF.

The chain employs TRBV10-3 and TRBJ2-1; TRBD2 agrees at 8 bases. This CDR3 comprises 14 residues. Per germline, CDR1 ENHRY and CDR2 SYGVKD. The J segment lost 9 bases and the V segment lost 5 bases, leaving 9 bases of the junction unmatched. The CDR3 sequence is CAISQAGANSEQFF. DNA for the CDR3: TGTGCCATCAGTCAAGCGGGAGCCAACTCTGAGCAGTTCTTC.

This clone has a handful of counts. The rearrangement uses TRBV18 and TRBJ2-1; 7 nucleotides agree with TRBD2. Per germline, CDR1 KGHSH and CDR2 LQKENI. V shed 2 bases, J shed 7 bases, and the junction held 26 bases outside the gene matches. The CDR3 extends over 21 amino acids. The CDR3 loop is CASSPGSGLGSARAGMNEQFF. CDR3 coding DNA: TGTGCCAGCTCACCAGGAAGCGGGTTGGGGAGCGCACGAGCGGGAATGAATGAGCAGTTCTTC.

This chain uses TRBV7-9 with TRBJ2-5; D might be TRBD1 or TRBD2, each matching 5 bases. V was shortened by 2 bases and J by 5 bases, with 12 bases between the two germline ends. This CDR3 spans 14 amino acids. The germline V gene has CDR1 SEHNR and CDR2 FQNEAQ (reference sequence). This CDR3 is CASSLLGAGETQYF. CDR3 in DNA: TGTGCCAGCAGCTTACTCGGGGCTGGGGAGACCCAGTACTTC.

The V gene is TRBV2, the J gene TRBJ2-1; D gene uncertain. V dropped 6 bases and J dropped 9 bases, with 9 bases sitting between them. This CDR3 comprises 11 residues. The germline gives CDR1 SNHLY, CDR2 FYNNEI. The CDR3 here is CASRVTVEQFF. CDR3 bases: TGTGCCAGCAGGGTAACGGTTGAGCAGTTCTTC.

This clone has a handful of counts. V and J are TRBV18 and TRBJ2-7; TRBD2 aligns across 14 bases. The V gene's germline CDR1 is KGHSH and CDR2 LQKENI. The CDR3 spans 17 residues. The V segment lost 5 bases and the J segment 3 bases; nucleotides outside the gene matches: 9. CDR3 in DNA: TGTGCCAGCTCAAGGAGGACTAGCGGGAGGATCAACTACGAGCAGTACTTC. Its translation: CASSRRTSGRINYEQYF. Complete variable domain (other parts from reference TRBV18 and TRBJ2-7): NAGVMQNPRHLVRRRGQEARLRCSPMKGHSHVYWYRQLPEEGLKFMVYLQKENIIDESGMPKERFSAEFPKEGPSILRIQQVVRGDSAAYFCASSRRTSGRINYEQYFGPGTRLTVT.

With respect to this clone: The sample has other DNA sequences that encode this CDR3 too. The rearrangement joins TRBV4-2 to TRBJ2-5; D uncertain. The CDR3 loop spans 11 amino acids. Per the germline V gene, CDR1 is LGHNA and CDR2 is YNFKEQ. Trimming stripped 1 base from V and 4 bases from J, with 1 base between. The CDR3 sequence: CASSQAETQYF. The DNA of the CDR3 is TGTGCCAGCAGCCAAGCAGAGACCCAGTACTTC.

A few counts support this clone. This CDR3 is also generated by other DNA sequences in the sample. The chain recombines TRBV18 with TRBJ2-7; 9 nucleotides align to TRBD1. Germline CDR1 KGHSH, CDR2 LQKENI. V shed 5 bases and J 6 bases; nucleotides not matched to a gene: 2. There are 12 residues in the CDR3. The CDR3 region has the DNA TGTGCCAGCTCAAGGGACAGGGCCGAGCAGTACTTC. Its protein is CASSRDRAEQYF. Full variable domain (missing parts from reference TRBV18 and TRBJ2-7): NAGVMQNPRHLVRRRGQEARLRCSPMKGHSHVYWYRQLPEEGLKFMVYLQKENIIDESGMPKERFSAEFPKEGPSILRIQQVVRGDSAAYFCASSRDRAEQYFGPGTRLTVT.

A remark on this clone: The junction shows a germline mismatch at one end, possibly a read error. The V gene is TRBV7-3, the J gene TRBJ2-3, with 8 positions matching TRBD2. This CDR3 contains 13 residues. Germline assignment: CDR1 SGHTA and CDR2 FQGTGA. The CDR3 protein is CASSLSGGLRRHF. The CDR3 DNA reads as TGTGCCAGCAGCCTAAGCGGGGGACTCCGTCGGCATTTT. Supplemented by reference TRBV7-3 and TRBJ2-3, the full variable domain reads GAGVSQTPSNKVTEKGKYVELRCDPISGHTALYWYRQSLGQGPEFLIYFQGTGAADDSGLPNDRFFAVRPEGSVSTLKIQRTERGDSAVYLCASSLSGGLRRHFGPGTRLTVL.

The J gene is TRBJ2-5, the V gene TRBV29-1; 10 bases agree with TRBD1. The J call is in doubt because the DNA end fits TRBJ2-7 better. Germline V CDR1 and CDR2: SQVTM, ANQGSEA. The CDR3 runs to 16 residues. The CDR3 here is CSVASLPGQGMREQYF. CDR3 sequence (DNA): TGCAGCGTCGCGAGCTTACCGGGACAGGGGATGCGCGAGCAGTACTTC.

This clone has just a few counts. V and J are TRBV6-6 and TRBJ2-3; D possibly corresponds to TRBD2 (5 bases). CDR3 length: 14 residues. The germline CDR1 and CDR2 sequences are MNHNY and SVGAGI (reference sequence). The V and J ends lost 6 bases and 5 bases respectively, with 15 bases between them. The CDR3 region has the DNA TGTGCCAGCAGAATTCGGCCGGAGGTAGATACGCAGTATTTT. This translates into CASRIRPEVDTQYF.

This clone has more than one count but fewer than ten. The CDR3 DNA sequence: TGTGCCAGCAGCTTGGGGGAGGTCATTTACAATGAGCAGTTCTTC. It translates to CASSLGEVIYNEQFF. The V gene is TRBV5-4, the J gene TRBJ2-1; possibly TRBD2 for D (6 bases). Germline V CDR1 and CDR2: SGHNT, YYREEE (reference sequence). Between the trimmed V and J ends, which lost 0 bases and 4 bases, there was a span of 11 bases. The CDR3 has 15 residues.

In this sample, this clone turned up a few times. The genes are TRBV6-6 and TRBJ2-5; possibly TRBD2 for D (6 bases). Trimming shortened V by 3 bases and J by 4 bases, and 12 bases separated the two germline ends. Germline CDR1 MNHNY, CDR2 SVGAGI (reference sequence). The CDR3 runs 14 residues. CDR3 in amino acids: CASSYPGERETQYF. DNA for the CDR3: TGTGCCAGCAGTTATCCGGGAGAGAGAGAGACCCAGTACTTC.

In this sample, this clone turned up a few times. The chain carries TRBV29-1 and TRBJ2-7; possible D gene TRBD2, 6 bases. Germline CDR1 is SQVTM and CDR2 is ANQGSEA. The CDR3 is 11 amino acids. V gave up 5 bases and J gave up 5 bases, with 10 bases separating them. For the CDR3, the DNA is TGCAGCGTTCGGGGGACCGACGAGCAGTACTTC. Translating it yields CSVRGTDEQYF.

There are a few counts of this clone. The chain has TRBV19 and TRBJ2-6; TRBD1 matches at 10 bases. Germline CDR1 is LNHDA and CDR2 is SQIVND (reference sequence). V lost 3 bases and J lost 1; bases outside the gene matches: 3. This CDR3 comprises 17 residues. The DNA for the CDR3 is TGTGCCAGTAGTATTGGGACAGGGGTATCTGGGGCCAACGTCCTGACTTTC. The encoded protein is CASSIGTGVSGANVLTF.